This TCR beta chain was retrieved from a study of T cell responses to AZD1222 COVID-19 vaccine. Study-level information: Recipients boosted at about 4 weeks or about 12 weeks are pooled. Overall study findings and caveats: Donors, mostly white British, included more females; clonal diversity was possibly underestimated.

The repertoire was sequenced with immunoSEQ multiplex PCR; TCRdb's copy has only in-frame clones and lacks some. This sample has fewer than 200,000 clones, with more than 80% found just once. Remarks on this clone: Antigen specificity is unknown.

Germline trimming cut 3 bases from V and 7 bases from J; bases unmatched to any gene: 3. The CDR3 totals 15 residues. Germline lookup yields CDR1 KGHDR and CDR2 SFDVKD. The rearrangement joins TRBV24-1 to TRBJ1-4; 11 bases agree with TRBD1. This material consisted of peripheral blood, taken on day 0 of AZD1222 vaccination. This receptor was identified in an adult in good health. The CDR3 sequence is CATSDTGTGGEKLFF. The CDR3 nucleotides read TGTGCCACCAGTGATACCGGGACAGGGGGTGAAAAACTGTTTTTT.